Listed below are T cell receptor beta chains from one sample, sequenced in a study of vaccination and CD4 T cells after COVID-19. No antigens are known for them. TCRdb used MiXCR to reprocess the PCR reads, holding one entry per CDR3 protein. The table includes 15,000 to 20,000 distinct CDR3 sequences, about 56% detected once. The sequences come from CD4+ T cells from blood, cultured in vitro, collected before SARS-CoV-2 vaccination. The origin of the receptors is a human donor who had recovered from COVID-19. Both conserved end residues are part of each CDR3. The order of the fields is V gene, J gene, D gene, clone size, CDR3 protein, CDR3 DNA. The D gene is left open where the match is weak. Size tells how often a clone was seen (once, few, many) or the class of an expanded clone, and some rows leave it out.

V: TRBV7-6; J: TRBJ2-7; D: .; size: .; CDR3: CASSLGPGDYEQYF; DNA: TGTGCCAGCAGCTTGGGTCCCGGGGACTACGAGCAGTACTTC
V: TRBV6-2/TRBV6-3; J: TRBJ1-1; D: .; size: .; CDR3: CASSYDRGGEAFF; DNA: TGTGCCAGCAGTTACGATCGGGGAGGTGAAGCTTTCTTT
V: TRBV11-3; J: TRBJ2-3; D: TRBD1; size: .; CDR3: CASSHRTGSTDTQYF; DNA: TGTGCCAGCAGCCACAGGACAGGGAGCACAGATACGCAGTATTTT
V: TRBV7-9; J: TRBJ2-1; D: .; size: few; CDR3: CASSTQTVYNEQFF; DNA: TGTGCCAGCAGCACCCAGACAGTTTACAATGAGCAGTTCTTC
V: TRBV7-2; J: TRBJ1-1; D: .; size: few; CDR3: CASSPDITEAFF; DNA: TGTGCCAGCAGCCCAGACATCACTGAAGCTTTCTTT
V: TRBV20-1; J: TRBJ2-7; D: .; size: .; CDR3: CSASLPGVYEQYF; DNA: TGCAGTGCTAGCCTTCCGGGGGTCTACGAGCAGTACTTC
V: TRBV5-4; J: TRBJ1-1; D: TRBD1; size: .; CDR3: CASSSPGTGGNTEAFF; DNA: TGTGCCAGCAGCTCGCCCGGGACAGGGGGGAACACTGAAGCTTTCTTT
V: TRBV6-1; J: TRBJ1-5; D: .; size: .; CDR3: CASSEYQPQHF; DNA: TGTGCCAGCAGCGAATATCAGCCCCAGCATTTT
V: TRBV6-2/TRBV6-3; J: TRBJ1-3; D: .; size: .; CDR3: CASTVGFRSSGNTIYF; DNA: TGTGCCAGCACAGTGGGGTTCCGGAGCTCTGGAAACACCATATATTTT
V: TRBV7-8; J: TRBJ2-2; D: .; size: .; CDR3: CASSLVLGANTGELFF; DNA: TGTGCCAGCAGCTTAGTCCTAGGCGCGAACACCGGGGAGCTGTTTTTT
V: TRBV6-1; J: TRBJ1-1; D: .; size: .; CDR3: CASRRTGTMGTEAFF; DNA: TGTGCCAGCAGGAGAACCGGGACGATGGGCACTGAAGCTTTCTTT
V: TRBV7-2; J: TRBJ1-3; D: .; size: .; CDR3: CASSSRTDLSSGNTIYF; DNA: TGTGCCAGCAGCTCTAGGACGGATCTAAGCTCTGGAAACACCATATATTTT
V: TRBV11-2; J: TRBJ1-1; D: TRBD1; size: once; CDR3: CASSLGDRGSTEAFF; DNA: TGTGCCAGCAGCTTAGGGGACAGGGGATCCACTGAAGCTTTCTTT
V: TRBV11-3; J: TRBJ2-5; D: .; size: .; CDR3: CASSLAQGGGTQYF; DNA: TGTGCCAGCAGCTTAGCCCAGGGTGGCGGGACCCAGTACTTC
V: TRBV12-3/TRBV12-4; J: TRBJ1-6; D: .; size: .; CDR3: CASSLVGRNSPLHF; DNA: TGTGCCAGCAGTTTGGTCGGGCGCAATTCACCCCTCCACTTT
V: TRBV6-2/TRBV6-3; J: TRBJ2-7; D: TRBD1; size: .; CDR3: CASTQTGQGFYEQYF; DNA: TGTGCCAGCACCCAAACGGGACAGGGGTTCTACGAGCAGTACTTC
V: TRBV19; J: TRBJ1-2; D: .; size: .; CDR3: CASKTAGTNYGYTF; DNA: TGTGCCAGTAAAACGGCAGGTACTAACTATGGCTACACCTTC
V: TRBV10-1; J: TRBJ1-3; D: .; size: .; CDR3: CASSDGNTIYF; DNA: TGCGCCAGCAGTGACGGAAACACCATATATTTT
V: TRBV18; J: TRBJ2-1; D: .; size: .; CDR3: CASSPPSGNNEQFF; DNA: TGTGCCAGCTCACCCCCTTCGGGAAACAATGAGCAGTTCTTC
V: TRBV2; J: TRBJ2-7; D: TRBD1; size: .; CDR3: CASSDRGTGSYEQYF; DNA: TGTGCCAGCAGTGACCGGGGGACAGGGTCCTACGAGCAGTACTTC